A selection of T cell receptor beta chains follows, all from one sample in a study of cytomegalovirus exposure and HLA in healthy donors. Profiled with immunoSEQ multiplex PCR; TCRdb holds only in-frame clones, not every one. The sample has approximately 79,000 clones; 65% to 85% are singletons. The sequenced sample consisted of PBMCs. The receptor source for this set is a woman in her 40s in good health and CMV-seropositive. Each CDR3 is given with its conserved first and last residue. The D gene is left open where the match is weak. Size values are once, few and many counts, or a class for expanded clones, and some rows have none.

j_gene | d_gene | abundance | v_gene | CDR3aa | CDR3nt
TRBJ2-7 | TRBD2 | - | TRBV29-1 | CSVVTSGREQYF | TGCAGCGTTGTTACTAGCGGTCGGGAGCAGTACTTC
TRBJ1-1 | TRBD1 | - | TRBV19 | CASSLRTGGRAEAFF | TGTGCCAGTAGTCTCCGGACAGGGGGCCGCGCTGAAGCTTTCTTT
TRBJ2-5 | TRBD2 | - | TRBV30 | CASGGSGTQYF | TGTGCCTCCGGGGGGAGTGGGACCCAGTACTTC
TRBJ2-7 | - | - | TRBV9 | CASSPAPYGEQYF | TGTGCCAGCAGCCCCGCCCCTTACGGCGAGCAGTACTTC
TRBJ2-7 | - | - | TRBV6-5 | CASSYLSRSSYEQYF | TGTGCCAGCAGTTACCTTAGCCGGTCCTCCTACGAGCAGTACTTC
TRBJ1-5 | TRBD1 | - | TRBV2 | CASSGDRFSNQPQHF | TGTGCCAGCAGCGGGGACAGATTTAGCAATCAGCCCCAGCATTTT
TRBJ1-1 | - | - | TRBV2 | CASLVESGTEAFF | TGTGCCAGCTTGGTTGAGTCGGGGACTGAAGCTTTCTTT
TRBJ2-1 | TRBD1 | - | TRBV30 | CAWSTGQGGPNEQFF | TGTGCCTGGAGCACCGGACAGGGGGGCCCCAATGAGCAGTTCTTC
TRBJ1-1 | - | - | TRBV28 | CASPGRGGEGDTEAFF | TGTGCCAGCCCCGGGAGGGGGGGCGAAGGGGACACTGAAGCTTTCTTT
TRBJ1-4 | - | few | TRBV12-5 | CASGSGTVANEKLFF | TGTGCTAGCGGTTCGGGAACAGTGGCCAATGAAAAACTGTTTTTT
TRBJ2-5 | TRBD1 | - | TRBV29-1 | CSVEDGTGRQETQYF | TGCAGCGTTGAAGACGGGACAGGGAGACAAGAGACCCAGTACTTC
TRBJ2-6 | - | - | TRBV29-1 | CSVAFRQSSGANVLTF | TGCAGCGTTGCCTTTCGACAGAGCTCTGGGGCCAACGTCCTGACTTTC
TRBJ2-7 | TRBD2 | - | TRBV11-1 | CASSLHSGGTYEQYF | TGTGCCAGCAGCTTACACTCCGGGGGGACTTACGAGCAGTACTTC
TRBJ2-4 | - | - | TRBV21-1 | CASSKDRGLAKNIQYF | TGTGCCAGCAGCAAAGACAGGGGGCTAGCCAAAAACATTCAGTACTTC
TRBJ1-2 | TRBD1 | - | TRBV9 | CASSVGTGLGYGYTF | TGTGCCAGCAGCGTGGGGACAGGGCTTGGCTATGGCTACACCTTC
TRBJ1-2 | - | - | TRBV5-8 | CASSPLRPGMGSYGYTF | TGTGCCAGCAGCCCACTTCGCCCGGGGATGGGGTCCTATGGCTACACCTTC
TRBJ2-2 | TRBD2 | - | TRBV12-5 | CASGLPTRVQRGNTGELFF | TGTGCTAGTGGTTTGCCGACAAGGGTCCAGCGGGGAAACACCGGGGAGCTGTTTTTT
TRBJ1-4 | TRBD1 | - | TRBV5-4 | CASSFLQGARSNEKLFF | TGTGCCAGCAGCTTTTTACAGGGGGCCCGGAGTAATGAAAAACTGTTTTTT
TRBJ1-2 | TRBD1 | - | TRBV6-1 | CASSEATGGYGYTF | TGTGCCAGCAGTGAAGCGACAGGGGGATATGGCTACACCTTC
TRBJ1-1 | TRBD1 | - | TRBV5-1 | CASGLTRQGLNTEAFF | TGCGCCAGCGGCCTTACTCGACAGGGATTGAACACTGAAGCTTTCTTT
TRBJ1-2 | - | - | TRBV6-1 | CASSDWGVSYGYTF | TGTGCCAGCAGTGATTGGGGGGTAAGCTATGGCTACACCTTC
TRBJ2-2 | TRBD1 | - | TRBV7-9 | CASSPRTGTNTGELFF | TGTGCCAGCAGCCCCCGGACAGGGACGAACACCGGGGAGCTGTTTTTT
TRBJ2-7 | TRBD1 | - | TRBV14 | CASSQGFRDRAHF | TGTGCCAGCAGCCAAGGATTCAGGGACAGGGCCCACTTC
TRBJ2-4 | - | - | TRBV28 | CASSLPGKGNIQYF | TGTGCCAGCAGCCTGCCGGGAAAGGGAAACATTCAGTACTTC
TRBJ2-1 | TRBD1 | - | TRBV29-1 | CSAGGQGRDNEQFF | TGCAGCGCCGGGGGACAGGGGAGAGACAATGAGCAGTTCTTC
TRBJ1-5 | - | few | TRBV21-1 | CASSKVGRGSQPQHF | -
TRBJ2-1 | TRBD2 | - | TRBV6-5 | CASSYSGEGYNEQFF | TGTGCCAGCAGTTACTCGGGGGAGGGTTACAATGAGCAGTTCTTC
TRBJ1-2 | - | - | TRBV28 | CASSWTLARDGYTF | TGTGCCAGCAGTTGGACACTAGCTCGTGATGGCTACACCTTC
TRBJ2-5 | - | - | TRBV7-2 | CASSLRSREETQYF | TGTGCCAGCAGCCTGAGATCACGTGAAGAGACCCAGTACTTC
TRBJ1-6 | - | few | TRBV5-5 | CASSTGHRSYNSPLHF | TGTGCCAGCAGTACAGGGCATCGCTCCTATAATTCACCCCTCCACTTT
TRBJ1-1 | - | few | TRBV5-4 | CASSIGGYLTEAFF | TGTGCCAGCAGTATCGGGGGTTATCTCACTGAAGCTTTCTTT
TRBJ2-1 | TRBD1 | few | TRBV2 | CASRTDRADEQFF | TGTGCCAGCAGGACGGACAGGGCAGATGAGCAGTTCTTC
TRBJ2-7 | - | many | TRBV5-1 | CASSLGGADSYEQYF | TGCGCCAGCAGCTTAGGGGGGGCCGACAGCTACGAGCAGTACTTC
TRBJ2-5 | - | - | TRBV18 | CASSPPLQTQYF | TGTGCCAGCTCACCCCCCCTTCAGACCCAGTACTTC
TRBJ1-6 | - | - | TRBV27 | CASSPRQSSYNSPLHF | TGTGCCAGCAGTCCACGACAGAGCTCCTATAATTCACCCCTCCACTTT
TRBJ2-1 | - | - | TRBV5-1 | CASSLNGLAGAQSSEQFF | TGCGCCAGCAGCTTGAACGGCTTGGCGGGGGCCCAATCCAGTGAGCAGTTCTTC
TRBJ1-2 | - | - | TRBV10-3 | CAISAGEVSRYGYTF | TGTGCCATCAGTGCTGGAGAGGTCTCAAGGTATGGCTACACCTTC
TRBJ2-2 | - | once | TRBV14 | CASSQDLPLVGGELFF | TGTGCCAGCAGCCAAGATCTACCACTAGTTGGCGGGGAGCTGTTTTTT
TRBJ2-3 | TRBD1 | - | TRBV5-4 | CASSSRTGELTDTQYF | TGTGCCAGCAGCTCTCGGACAGGAGAACTCACAGATACGCAGTATTTT
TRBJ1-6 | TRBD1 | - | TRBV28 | CASGRTGGLGSPLHF | TGTGCCAGCGGCCGGACAGGGGGCTTGGGTTCACCCCTCCACTTT
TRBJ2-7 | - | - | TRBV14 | CASSQRLATRIYEQYF | TGTGCCAGCAGCCAACGGCTAGCAACCCGAATCTACGAGCAGTACTTC
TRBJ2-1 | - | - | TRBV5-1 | CASKASVSHNEQFF | TGCGCCAGCAAGGCTAGCGTTAGTCATAATGAGCAGTTCTTC
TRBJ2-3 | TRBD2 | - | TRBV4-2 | CASMLSGRASDTQYF | TGTGCCAGCATGCTTAGCGGGAGGGCGTCAGATACGCAGTATTTT
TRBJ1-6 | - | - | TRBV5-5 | CASSLRAGEGSPLHF | TGTGCCAGCAGCTTGAGGGCAGGGGAAGGATCACCCCTCCACTTT
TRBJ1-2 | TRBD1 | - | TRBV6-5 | CASSYSSRQGYGYTF | TGTGCCAGCAGTTACTCTTCCCGACAGGGCTATGGCTACACCTTC
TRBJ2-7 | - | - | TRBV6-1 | CASSPLYEQYF | TGTGCCAGCTCCCCCCTATACGAGCAGTACTTC
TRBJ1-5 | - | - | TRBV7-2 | CASSRDILRNQPQHF | TGTGCCAGCAGCCGGGACATCCTGAGGAATCAGCCCCAGCATTTT
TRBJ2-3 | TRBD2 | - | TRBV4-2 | CASSTGTSGELDTQYF | TGTGCCAGCAGCACCGGGACTAGCGGGGAATTGGATACGCAGTATTTT